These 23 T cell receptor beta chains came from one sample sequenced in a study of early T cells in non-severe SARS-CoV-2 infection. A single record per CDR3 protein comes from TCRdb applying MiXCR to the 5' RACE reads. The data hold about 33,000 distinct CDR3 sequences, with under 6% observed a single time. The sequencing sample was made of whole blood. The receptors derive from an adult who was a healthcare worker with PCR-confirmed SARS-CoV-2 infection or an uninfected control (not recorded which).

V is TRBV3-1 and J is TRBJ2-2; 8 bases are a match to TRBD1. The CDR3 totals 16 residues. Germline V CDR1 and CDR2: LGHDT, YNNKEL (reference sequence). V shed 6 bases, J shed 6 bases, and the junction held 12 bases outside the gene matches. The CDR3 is CASSPFLKQGAGELFF. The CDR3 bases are TGTGCCAGCAGTCCCTTCTTGAAACAGGGGGCCGGGGAGCTGTTTTTT.

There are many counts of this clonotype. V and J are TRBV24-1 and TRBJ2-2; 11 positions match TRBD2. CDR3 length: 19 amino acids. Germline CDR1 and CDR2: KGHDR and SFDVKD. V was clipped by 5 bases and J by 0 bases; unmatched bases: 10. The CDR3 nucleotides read TGTGCCACCAGTGGTTCCCCACTAGCGGGAGCCGCGAACACCGGGGAGCTGTTTTTT. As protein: CATSGSPLAGAANTGELFF.

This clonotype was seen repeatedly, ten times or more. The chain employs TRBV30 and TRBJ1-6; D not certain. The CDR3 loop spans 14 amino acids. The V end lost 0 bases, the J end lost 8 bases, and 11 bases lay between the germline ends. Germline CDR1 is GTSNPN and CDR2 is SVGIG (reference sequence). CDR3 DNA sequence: TGTGCCTGGAGTGTACGGGTTGAGGATTCACCCCTCCACTTT. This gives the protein CAWSVRVEDSPLHF. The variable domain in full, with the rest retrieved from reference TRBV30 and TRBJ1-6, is SQTIHQWPATLVQPVGSPLSLECTVEGTSNPNLYWYRQAAGRGLQLLFYSVGIGQISSEVPQNLSASRPQDRQFILSSKKLLLSDSGFYLCAWSVRVEDSPLHFGNGTRLTVT.

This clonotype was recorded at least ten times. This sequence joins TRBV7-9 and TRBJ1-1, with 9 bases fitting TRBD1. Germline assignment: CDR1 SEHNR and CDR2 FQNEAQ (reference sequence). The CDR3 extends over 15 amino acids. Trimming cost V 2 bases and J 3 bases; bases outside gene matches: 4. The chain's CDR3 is CASSLMGQGHTEAFF. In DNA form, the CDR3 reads TGTGCCAGCAGCTTAATGGGACAGGGACACACTGAAGCTTTCTTT.

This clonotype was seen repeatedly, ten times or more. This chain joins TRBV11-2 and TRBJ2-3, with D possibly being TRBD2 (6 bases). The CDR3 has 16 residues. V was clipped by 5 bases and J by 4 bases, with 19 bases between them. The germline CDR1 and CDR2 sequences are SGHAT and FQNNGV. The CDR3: CASSPRLERVADTQYF. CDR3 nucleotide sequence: TGTGCCAGCAGCCCACGACTAGAGAGAGTAGCAGATACGCAGTATTTT.

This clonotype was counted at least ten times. CDR3 loop: CASRITGNYGYTF. DNA of the CDR3: TGTGCCAGCAGGATAACAGGGAACTATGGCTACACCTTC. This chain joins TRBV12-3 or TRBV12-4 and TRBJ1-2; D is perhaps TRBD1 (6 bases). Deletions cut 6 bases from V and 2 bases from J, with 10 bases between. This CDR3 region has 13 residues.

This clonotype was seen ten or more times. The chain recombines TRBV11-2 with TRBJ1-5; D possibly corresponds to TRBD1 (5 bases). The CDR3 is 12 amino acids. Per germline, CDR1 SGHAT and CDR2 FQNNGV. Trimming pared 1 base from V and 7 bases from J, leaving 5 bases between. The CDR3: CASSLAGQPQHF. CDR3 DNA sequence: TGTGCCAGCAGCTTAGCAGGGCAGCCCCAGCATTTT.

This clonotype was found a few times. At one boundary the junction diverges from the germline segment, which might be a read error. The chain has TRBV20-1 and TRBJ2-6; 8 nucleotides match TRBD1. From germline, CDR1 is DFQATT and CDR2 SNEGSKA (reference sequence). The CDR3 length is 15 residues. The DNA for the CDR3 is TGCAGTGCTAGCTTTCAGGGGGCTGGGGTCAACGTCCTGACTTTC. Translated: CSASFQGAGVNVLTF.

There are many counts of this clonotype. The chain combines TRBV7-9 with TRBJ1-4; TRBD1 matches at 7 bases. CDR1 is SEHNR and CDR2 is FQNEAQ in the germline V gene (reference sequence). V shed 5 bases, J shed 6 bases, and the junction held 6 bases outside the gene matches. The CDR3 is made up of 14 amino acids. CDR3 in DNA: TGTGCCAGCAGCCGGGACAGCCTGCATGAAAAACTGTTTTTT. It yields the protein CASSRDSLHEKLFF.

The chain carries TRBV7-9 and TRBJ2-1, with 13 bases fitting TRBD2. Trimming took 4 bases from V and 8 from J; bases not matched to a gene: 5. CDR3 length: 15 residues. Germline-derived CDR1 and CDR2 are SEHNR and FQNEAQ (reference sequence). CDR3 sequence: CASSSGLAGDDEQFF. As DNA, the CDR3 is TGTGCCAGCAGCTCAGGACTAGCGGGAGATGATGAGCAGTTCTTC.

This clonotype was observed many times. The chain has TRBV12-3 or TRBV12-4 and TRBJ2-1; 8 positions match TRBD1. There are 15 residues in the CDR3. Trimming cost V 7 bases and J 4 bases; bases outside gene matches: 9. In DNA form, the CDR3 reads TGTGCCAGCACCTCTCCGGGACAGGAATACAATGAGCAGTTCTTC. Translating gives CASTSPGQEYNEQFF.

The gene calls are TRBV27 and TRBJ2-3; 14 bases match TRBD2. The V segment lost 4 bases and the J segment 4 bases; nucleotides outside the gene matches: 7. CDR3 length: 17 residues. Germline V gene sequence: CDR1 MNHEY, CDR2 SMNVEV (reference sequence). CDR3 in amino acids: CASSSPGLAGGPDTQYF. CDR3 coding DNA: TGTGCCAGCAGTTCCCCCGGACTAGCGGGAGGCCCAGATACGCAGTATTTT.

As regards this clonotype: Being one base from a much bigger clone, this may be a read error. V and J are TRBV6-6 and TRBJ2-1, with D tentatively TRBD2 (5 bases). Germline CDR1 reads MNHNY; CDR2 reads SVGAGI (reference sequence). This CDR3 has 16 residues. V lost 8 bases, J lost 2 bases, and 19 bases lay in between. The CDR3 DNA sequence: TGTGCCAGCCGTAGCGACTCCGGCCGGGCCTACAATGAGCAGTTCTTC. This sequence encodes CASRSDSGRAYNEQFF.

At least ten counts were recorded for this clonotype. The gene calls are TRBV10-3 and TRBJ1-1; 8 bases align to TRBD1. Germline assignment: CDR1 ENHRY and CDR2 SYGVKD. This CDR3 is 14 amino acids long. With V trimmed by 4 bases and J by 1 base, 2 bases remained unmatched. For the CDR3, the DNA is TGTGCCATCAGTGGCGGACAGGGGAACACTGAAGCTTTCTTT. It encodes CAISGGQGNTEAFF.

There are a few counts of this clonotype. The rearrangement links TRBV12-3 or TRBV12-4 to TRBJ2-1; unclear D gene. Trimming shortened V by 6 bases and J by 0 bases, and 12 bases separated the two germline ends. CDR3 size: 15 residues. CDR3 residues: CASSPIPSSYNEQFF. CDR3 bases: TGTGCCAGCAGCCCCATTCCGAGCTCCTACAATGAGCAGTTCTTC.

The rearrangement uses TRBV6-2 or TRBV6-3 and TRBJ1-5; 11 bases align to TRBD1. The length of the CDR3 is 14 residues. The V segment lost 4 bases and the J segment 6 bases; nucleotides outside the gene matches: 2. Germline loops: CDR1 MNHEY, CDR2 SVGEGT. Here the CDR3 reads CASSWDRGIQPQHF. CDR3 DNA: TGTGCCAGCAGTTGGGACAGGGGGATTCAGCCCCAGCATTTT.

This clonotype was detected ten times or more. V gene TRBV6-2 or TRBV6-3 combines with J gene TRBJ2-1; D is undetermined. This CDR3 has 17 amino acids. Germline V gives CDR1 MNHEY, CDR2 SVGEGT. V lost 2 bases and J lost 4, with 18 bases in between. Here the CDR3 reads CASSYPSFQSIYNEQFF. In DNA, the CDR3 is TGTGCCAGCAGTTACCCATCCTTTCAGTCTATATACAATGAGCAGTTCTTC.

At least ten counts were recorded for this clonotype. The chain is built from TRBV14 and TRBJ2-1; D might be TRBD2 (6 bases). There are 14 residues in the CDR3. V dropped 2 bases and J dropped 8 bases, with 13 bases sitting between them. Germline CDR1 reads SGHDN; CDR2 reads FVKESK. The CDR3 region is CASSQIAEFDEQFF. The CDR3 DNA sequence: TGTGCCAGCAGCCAAATAGCGGAGTTCGATGAGCAGTTCTTC.

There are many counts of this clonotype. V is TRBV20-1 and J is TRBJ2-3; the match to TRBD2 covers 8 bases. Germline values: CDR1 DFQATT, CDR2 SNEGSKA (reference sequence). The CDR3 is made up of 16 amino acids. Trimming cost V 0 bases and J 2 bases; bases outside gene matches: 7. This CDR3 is CSARDPAGGFTDTQYF. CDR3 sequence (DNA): TGCAGTGCTAGAGATCCGGCGGGAGGATTCACAGATACGCAGTATTTT.

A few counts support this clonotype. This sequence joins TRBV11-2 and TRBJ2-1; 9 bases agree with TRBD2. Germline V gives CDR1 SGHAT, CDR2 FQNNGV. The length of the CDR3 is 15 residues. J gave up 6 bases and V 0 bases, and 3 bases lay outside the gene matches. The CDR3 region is CASSLEGAGGNEQFF. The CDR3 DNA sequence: TGTGCCAGCAGCTTAGAAGGAGCGGGAGGCAATGAGCAGTTCTTC.

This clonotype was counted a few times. CDR3 in amino acids: CATTGTSGRESYNEQFF. In DNA, the CDR3 is TGTGCCACTACCGGGACTAGCGGGAGGGAATCCTACAATGAGCAGTTCTTC. The J gene is TRBJ2-1, the V gene TRBV19; 16 bases are shared with TRBD2. CDR1 LNHDA and CDR2 SQIVND come from the germline V gene (reference sequence). The CDR3 runs to 17 residues. Trimming cost V 10 bases and J 1 base; bases outside gene matches: 7.

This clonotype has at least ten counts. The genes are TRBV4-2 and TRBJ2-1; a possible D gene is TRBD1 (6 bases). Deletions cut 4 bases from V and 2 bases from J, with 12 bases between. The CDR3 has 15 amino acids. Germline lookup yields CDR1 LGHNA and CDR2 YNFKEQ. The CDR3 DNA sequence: TGTGCCAGCAGCCGGGACACGGAGGCCTACAATGAGCAGTTCTTC. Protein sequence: CASSRDTEAYNEQFF.

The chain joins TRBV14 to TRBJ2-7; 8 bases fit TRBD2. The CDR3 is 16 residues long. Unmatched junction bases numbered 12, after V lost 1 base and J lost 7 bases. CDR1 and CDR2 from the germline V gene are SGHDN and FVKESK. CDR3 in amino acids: CASSQGSLAGLQEQYV. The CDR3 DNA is TGTGCCAGCAGCCAAGGTTCTCTAGCGGGTCTTCAGGAGCAGTACGTC.